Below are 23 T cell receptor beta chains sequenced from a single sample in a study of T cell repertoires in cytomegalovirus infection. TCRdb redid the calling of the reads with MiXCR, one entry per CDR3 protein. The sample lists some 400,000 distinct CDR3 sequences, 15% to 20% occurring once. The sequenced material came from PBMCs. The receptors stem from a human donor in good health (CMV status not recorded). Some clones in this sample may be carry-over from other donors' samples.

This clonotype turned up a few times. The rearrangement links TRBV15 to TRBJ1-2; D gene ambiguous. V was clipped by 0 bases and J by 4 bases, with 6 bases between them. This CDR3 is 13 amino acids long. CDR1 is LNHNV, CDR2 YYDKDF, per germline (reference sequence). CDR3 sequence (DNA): TGTGCCACCAGCAGAGATTCCGTCTATGGCTACACCTTC. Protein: CATSRDSVYGYTF.

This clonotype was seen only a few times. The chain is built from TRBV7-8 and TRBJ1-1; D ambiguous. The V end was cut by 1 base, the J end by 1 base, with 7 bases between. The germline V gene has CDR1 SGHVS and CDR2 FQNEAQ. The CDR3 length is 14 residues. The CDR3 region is CASSLEQANTEAFF. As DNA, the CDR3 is TGTGCCAGCAGCTTAGAGCAGGCGAACACTGAAGCTTTCTTT.

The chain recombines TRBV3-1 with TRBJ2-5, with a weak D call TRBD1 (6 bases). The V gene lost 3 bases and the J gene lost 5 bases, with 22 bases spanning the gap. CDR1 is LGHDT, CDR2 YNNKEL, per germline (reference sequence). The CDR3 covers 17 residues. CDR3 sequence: CASSHGAGQGLGETQYF. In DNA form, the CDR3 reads TGTGCCAGCAGCCATGGGGCCGGGCAGGGGCTGGGTGAGACCCAGTACTTC.

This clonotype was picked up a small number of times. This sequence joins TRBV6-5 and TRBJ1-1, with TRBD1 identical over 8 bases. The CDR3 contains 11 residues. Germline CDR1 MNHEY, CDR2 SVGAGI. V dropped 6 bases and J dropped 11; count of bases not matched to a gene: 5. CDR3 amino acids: CASSRGQVAFF. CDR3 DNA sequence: TGTGCCAGCAGCCGGGGACAGGTCGCTTTCTTT.

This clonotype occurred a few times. The DNA for the CDR3 is TGCGCCAGCAGCCGCGTAGCACCGAACACCGGGGAGCTGTTTTTT. This encodes CASSRVAPNTGELFF. The rearrangement joins TRBV4-1 to TRBJ2-2; D not resolved. This CDR3 spans 15 amino acids. With 4 bases removed from V and 0 bases from J, the gap between germline ends came to 9 bases. Germline CDR1 reads MGHRA; CDR2 reads YSYEKL.

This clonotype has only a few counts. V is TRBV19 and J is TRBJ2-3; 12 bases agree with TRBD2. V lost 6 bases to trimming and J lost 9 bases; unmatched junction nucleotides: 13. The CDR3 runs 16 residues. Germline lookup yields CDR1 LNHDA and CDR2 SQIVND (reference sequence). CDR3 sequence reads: CASRVGLAGGKGTQYF. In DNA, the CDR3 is TGTGCCAGTAGGGTTGGGCTAGCGGGAGGGAAGGGGACGCAGTATTTT.

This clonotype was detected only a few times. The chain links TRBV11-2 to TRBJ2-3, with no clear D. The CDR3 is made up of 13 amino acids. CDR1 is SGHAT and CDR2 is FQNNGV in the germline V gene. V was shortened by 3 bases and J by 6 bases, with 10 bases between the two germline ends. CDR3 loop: CASSLGQWDTQYF. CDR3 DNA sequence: TGTGCCAGCAGCTTGGGTCAGTGGGATACGCAGTATTTT.

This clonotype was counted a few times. The CDR3 DNA reads TGCGCCAGCAGCCAATCGTGGGATACGCAGTATTTT. This codes for CASSQSWDTQYF. The gene calls are TRBV4-1 and TRBJ2-3; D gene uncertain. The V end was cut by 2 bases, the J end by 6 bases, with 6 bases between. Germline-derived CDR1 and CDR2 are MGHRA and YSYEKL. The CDR3 extends over 12 amino acids.

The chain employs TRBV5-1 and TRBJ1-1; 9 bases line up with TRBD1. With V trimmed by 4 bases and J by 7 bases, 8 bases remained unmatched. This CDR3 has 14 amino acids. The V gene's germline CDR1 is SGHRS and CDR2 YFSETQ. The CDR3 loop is CASSPRTGDIEAFF. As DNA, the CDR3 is TGCGCCAGCAGCCCGAGGACAGGGGACATTGAAGCTTTCTTT.

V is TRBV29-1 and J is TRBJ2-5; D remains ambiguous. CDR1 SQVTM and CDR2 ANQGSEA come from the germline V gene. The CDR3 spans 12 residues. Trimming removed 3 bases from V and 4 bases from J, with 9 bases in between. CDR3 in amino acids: CSVEVKGETQYF. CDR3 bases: TGCAGCGTTGAGGTCAAGGGAGAGACCCAGTACTTC.

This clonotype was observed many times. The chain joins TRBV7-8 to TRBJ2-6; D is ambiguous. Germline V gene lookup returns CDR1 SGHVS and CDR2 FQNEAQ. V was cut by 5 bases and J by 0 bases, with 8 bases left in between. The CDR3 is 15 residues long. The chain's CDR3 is CASSRRDSGANVLTF. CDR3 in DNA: TGTGCCAGCAGCCGTAGGGACTCTGGGGCCAACGTCCTGACTTTC.

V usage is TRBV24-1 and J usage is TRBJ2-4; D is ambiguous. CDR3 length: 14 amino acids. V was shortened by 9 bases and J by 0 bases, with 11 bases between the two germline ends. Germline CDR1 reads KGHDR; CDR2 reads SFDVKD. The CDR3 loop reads CATVWDLAKNIQYF. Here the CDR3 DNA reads TGTGCCACCGTTTGGGATTTAGCCAAAAACATTCAGTACTTC.

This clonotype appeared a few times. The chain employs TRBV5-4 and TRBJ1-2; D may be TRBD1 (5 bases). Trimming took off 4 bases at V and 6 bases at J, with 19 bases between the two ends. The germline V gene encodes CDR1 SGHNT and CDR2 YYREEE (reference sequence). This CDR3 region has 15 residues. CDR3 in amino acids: CASSLGHLKVDGYTF. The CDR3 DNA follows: TGTGCCAGCAGCCTAGGACACCTGAAAGTCGATGGCTACACCTTC. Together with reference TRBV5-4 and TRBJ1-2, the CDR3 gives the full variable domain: ETGVTQSPTHLIKTRGQQVTLRCSSQSGHNTVSWYQQALGQGPQFIFQYYREEENGRGNFPPRFSGLQFPNYSSELNVNALELDDSALYLCASSLGHLKVDGYTFGSGTRLTVV.

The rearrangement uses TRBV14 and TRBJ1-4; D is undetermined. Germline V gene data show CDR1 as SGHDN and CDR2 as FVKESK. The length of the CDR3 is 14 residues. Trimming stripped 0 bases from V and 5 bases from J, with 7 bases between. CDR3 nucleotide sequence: TGTGCCAGCAGCCAAGATAGGACCAATGAAAAACTGTTTTTT. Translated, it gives CASSQDRTNEKLFF.

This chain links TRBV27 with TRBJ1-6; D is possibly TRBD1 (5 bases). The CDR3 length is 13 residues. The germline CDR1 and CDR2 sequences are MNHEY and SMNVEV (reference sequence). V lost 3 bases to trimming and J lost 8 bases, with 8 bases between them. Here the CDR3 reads CASSFGGDSPLHF. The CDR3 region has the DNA TGTGCCAGCAGTTTTGGGGGGGATTCACCCCTCCACTTT.

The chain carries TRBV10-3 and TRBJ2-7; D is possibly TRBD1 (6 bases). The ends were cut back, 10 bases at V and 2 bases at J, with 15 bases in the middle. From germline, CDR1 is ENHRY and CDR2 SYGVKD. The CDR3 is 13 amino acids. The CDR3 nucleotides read TGTGCCACCGTGGGACAAACCACCTACGAGCAGTACTTC. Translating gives CATVGQTTYEQYF.

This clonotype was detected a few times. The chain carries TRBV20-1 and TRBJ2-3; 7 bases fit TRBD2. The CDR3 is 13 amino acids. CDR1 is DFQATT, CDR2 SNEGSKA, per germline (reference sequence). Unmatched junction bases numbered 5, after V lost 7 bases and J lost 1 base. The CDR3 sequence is CSVRGEGTDTQYF. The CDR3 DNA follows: TGCAGTGTTCGGGGGGAGGGCACAGATACGCAGTATTTT.

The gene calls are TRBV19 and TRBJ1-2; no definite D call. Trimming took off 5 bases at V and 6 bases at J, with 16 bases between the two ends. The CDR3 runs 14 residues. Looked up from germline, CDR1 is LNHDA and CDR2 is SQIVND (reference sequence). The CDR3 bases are TGTGCCAGTAGTGTTCCGCGTAGGGCGCATGGCTACACCTTC. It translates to CASSVPRRAHGYTF.

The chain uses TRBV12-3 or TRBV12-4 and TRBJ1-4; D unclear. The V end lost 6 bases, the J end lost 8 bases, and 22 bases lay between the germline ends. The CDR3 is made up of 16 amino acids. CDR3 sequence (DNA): TGTGCCAGCAGCAACCTTTGGCAAAGTGATGTGGAAAAACTGTTTTTT. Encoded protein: CASSNLWQSDVEKLFF.

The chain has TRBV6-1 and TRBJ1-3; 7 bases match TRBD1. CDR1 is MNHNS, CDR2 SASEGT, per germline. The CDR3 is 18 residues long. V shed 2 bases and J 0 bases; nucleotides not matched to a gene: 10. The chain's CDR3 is CASSETGTEIYSGNTIYF. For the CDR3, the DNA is TGTGCCAGCAGTGAAACCGGGACAGAGATATACTCTGGAAACACCATATATTTT.

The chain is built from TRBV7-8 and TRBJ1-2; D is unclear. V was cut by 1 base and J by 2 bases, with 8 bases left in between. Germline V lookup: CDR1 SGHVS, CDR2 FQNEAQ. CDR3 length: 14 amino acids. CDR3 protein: CASSLDAGNYGYTF. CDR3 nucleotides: TGTGCCAGCAGCTTAGACGCAGGCAACTATGGCTACACCTTC.

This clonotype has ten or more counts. The CDR3 coding sequence is TGTGCCAGCAGCTTACCCAAAAAAGGGAACTATGGCTACACCTTC. It specifies CASSLPKKGNYGYTF. The chain is built from TRBV7-2 and TRBJ1-2; unclear D gene. With 2 bases removed from V and 2 bases from J, the gap between germline ends came to 12 bases. The CDR3 is 15 residues long. The germline gives CDR1 SGHTA, CDR2 FQGNSA.

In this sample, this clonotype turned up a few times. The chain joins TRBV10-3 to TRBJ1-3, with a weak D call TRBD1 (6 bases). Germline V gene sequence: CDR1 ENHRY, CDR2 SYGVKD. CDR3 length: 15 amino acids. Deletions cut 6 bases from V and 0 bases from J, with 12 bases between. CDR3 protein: CAIRDSSSSGNTIYF. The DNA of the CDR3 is TGTGCCATCAGGGACAGCTCATCCTCTGGAAACACCATATATTTT.